This T cell receptor (beta chain) was identified during a study of blood T cell repertoires in COVID-19. Germline CDR1 and CDR2: MNHEY and SVGAGI. J lost 1 base, V lost 8 bases, and 7 bases had no gene match. This CDR3 is built from 15 residues. The table came from immunoSEQ multiplex PCR; TCRdb's copy has only in-frame clones and leaves some out. The table lists 25,000 to 35,000 clones, roughly nine tenths of them singletons. The source of this sequence is a human donor in a cohort sampled during active COVID-19. This chain connects TRBV6-5 to TRBJ2-5, with 10 bases that match TRBD2. Input material: peripheral blood. The CDR3 DNA sequence: TGTGCCAGCGGCCCTAGCGGGGGAAGCCAAGAGACCCAGTACTTC. Its translation is CASGPSGGSQETQYF.